This T cell receptor (beta chain) is drawn from a study of long-term antiretroviral therapy in people with HIV. Every donor had one or more pre-ART and two or more post-ART PBMC samples. immunoSEQ v3.0 was run at survey level. Here immunoSEQ multiplex PCR was the method, and the copy in TCRdb shows in-frame clones only, minus some. The table records roughly 20,000 clones, just under 85% of them present only once. CDR1 SEHNR and CDR2 FQNEAQ come from the germline V gene (reference sequence). Trimming removed 2 bases from V and 0 bases from J, with 8 bases in between. CDR3 size: 16 residues. In its sample, this clone was seen once.

Sequenced material: unsorted PBMCs, taken about 4 years after starting antiretroviral therapy. This chain links TRBV7-9 with TRBJ2-6; D gene ambiguous. The TCR was taken from a man aged 18-30 years with HIV. CDR3 amino acids: CASSLMTYSGANVLTF. In nucleotides, the CDR3 is TGTGCCAGCAGCTTAATGACCTACTCTGGGGCCAACGTCCTGACTTTC. Variable domain in full (rest from reference TRBV7-9 and TRBJ2-6): DTGVSQNPRHKITKRGQNVTFRCDPISEHNRLYWYRQTLGQGPEFLTYFQNEAQLEKSRLLSDRFSAERPKGSFSTLEIQRTEQGDSAMYLCASSLMTYSGANVLTFGAGSRLTVL.